This entry concerns a single TCR beta chain. The antigen is not known. The germline gives CDR1 MGHRA, CDR2 YSYEKL. The V gene end was trimmed by 4 bases and the J gene end by 5 bases; junction bases not matched to a gene: 7. There are 15 residues in the CDR3. Reverse transcription used around 480 ng RNA and constant-region primers for alpha and beta. Alpha and beta chain libraries were made separately by chain-specific third strand synthesis with multiplexing indices. One entry per CDR3 protein results from TCRdb running MiXCR on the 5' RACE reads. The sample carries roughly 13,000 distinct CDR3 sequences, approximately 12% recorded once. These data come from a study of HIV-infected patients and healthy controls. Study-wide results and limits: Mean usage of eight alpha and eight beta V genes differed significantly in HIV-infected patients versus controls. HIV-infected patients shared fewer CDR3 sequences between individuals than healthy controls.

Roughly three months, about 14 weeks, into antiretroviral therapy, follow-up blood was collected. Whole blood was used without fractionation, so all unsorted peripheral T cells were included. Enrollment excluded donors with tumors, hepatitis B or C, or recent vaccination. The chain employs TRBV4-1 and TRBJ2-5, with 10 bases identical to TRBD1. The receptor's source is an adult with HIV infection. The donor label of this sample is uncertain. Sample: blood, taken during antiretroviral therapy. The CDR3 loop reads CASSPDRGKGETQYF. The CDR3 DNA is TGCGCCAGCAGCCCGGACAGGGGGAAAGGGGAGACCCAGTACTTC.